The 22 T cell receptor beta chains in this list originate from one sample, sequenced in a study of PD-1 blockade in classical Hodgkin lymphoma (dated by TCRdb to 2019 to 2021). This specimen's time point label, interpreted: cycle 4 day 1 (C4D1), after less than 7 weeks of nivolumab. Relapse after autologous stem cell transplantation had occurred in all trial patients, and cohorts A, B and C were distinguished by prior brentuximab vedotin exposure. Library preparation employed the immunoSEQ multiplex PCR assay. Sourced from immuneACCESS, this table was stored by TCRdb with only in-frame sequences that have V and J called. A share of the clones is absent; for the studies checked, an unresolved V gene accounts for under half, and the remainder has no known explanation. In all, the sample holds approximately 89,000 clones, and under 85% of those were seen once. 15% to 20% of the sample lies in the top ten.

The source material was peripheral blood mononuclear cells (PBMCs), sampled before the fourth cycle of nivolumab. The receptors were gathered from a human donor with classical Hodgkin lymphoma.

The CDR3 loop is CASGLTGSSYEQYF. As DNA, the CDR3 is TGCGCCAGCGGGTTGACAGGGTCTAGCTACGAGCAGTACTTC. The chain has TRBV5-1 and TRBJ2-7, with 7 bases lining up with TRBD1. CDR3 length: 14 residues. Germline lookup yields CDR1 SGHRS and CDR2 YFSETQ. J was trimmed by 3 bases and V by 7 bases; bases with no gene match: 10.

This clone was seen a handful of times. V is TRBV19 and J is TRBJ1-4, with 7 bases that match TRBD1. The CDR3 length is 11 residues. V gave up 1 base and J gave up 15 bases; unmatched junction bases: 2. Germline V lookup: CDR1 LNHDA, CDR2 SQIVND (reference sequence). This chain's CDR3 is CASSIADRVFF. As DNA, the CDR3 is TGTGCCAGTAGTATAGCCGACAGGGTGTTTTTT. Based on the CDR3 plus reference TRBV19 and TRBJ1-4, the full variable domain is DGGITQSPKYLFRKEGQNVTLSCEQNLNHDAMYWYRQDPGQGLRLIYYSQIVNDFQKGDIAEGYSVSREKKESFPLTVTSAQKNPTAFYLCASSIADRVFFGSGTQLSVL.

Many counts were recorded for this clone. This sequence joins TRBV5-1 and TRBJ2-5; D gene unclear. V lost 4 bases, J lost 1 base, and 14 bases lay in between. Germline V gene lookup returns CDR1 SGHRS and CDR2 YFSETQ. There are 15 residues in the CDR3. In nucleotides, the CDR3 is TGCGCCAGCAGCCAGTTGAGAGAGAGCCAAGAGACCCAGTACTTC. Protein sequence: CASSQLRESQETQYF.

The chain uses TRBV11-2 and TRBJ2-1; 12 bases agree with TRBD2. CDR1 SGHAT and CDR2 FQNNGV come from the germline V gene. The J segment lost 9 bases and the V segment lost 6 bases, leaving 6 bases of the junction unmatched. The CDR3 covers 14 residues. Written as DNA, the CDR3 is TGTGCCAGCAGGTCACTAGCGGGAGGCAGTGAGCAGTTCTTC. Protein: CASRSLAGGSEQFF.

The V call is TRBV5-1, the J call TRBJ1-1, with a possible D match to TRBD1 (6 bases). CDR1 SGHRS and CDR2 YFSETQ come from the germline V gene. V was shortened by 0 bases and J by 6 bases, with 15 bases between the two germline ends. CDR3 length: 15 amino acids. CDR3 loop: CASSLVGPGGPEAFF. CDR3 bases: TGCGCCAGCAGCTTGGTGGGACCTGGGGGCCCTGAAGCTTTCTTT. The full variable domain, completed using reference TRBV5-1 and TRBJ1-1, is KAGVTQTPRYLIKTRGQQVTLSCSPISGHRSVSWYQQTPGQGLQFLFEYFSETQRNKGNFPGRFSGRQFSNSRSEMNVSTLELGDSALYLCASSLVGPGGPEAFFGQGTRLTVV.

The chain has TRBV5-5 and TRBJ2-5; D unresolved. Germline-derived CDR1 and CDR2 are SGHKS and YYEKEE (reference sequence). The ends were cut back, 4 bases at V and 4 bases at J, with 14 bases in the middle. CDR3 length equals 14 residues. The CDR3 bases are TGTGCCAGCAGCGCACCAGGAACGGGAGAGACCCAGTACTTC. This encodes CASSAPGTGETQYF. The whole variable domain, filled in from reference TRBV5-5 and TRBJ2-5, reads DAGVTQSPTHLIKTRGQQVTLRCSPISGHKSVSWYQQVLGQGPQFIFQYYEKEERGRGNFPDRFSARQFPNYSSELNVNALLLGDSALYLCASSAPGTGETQYFGPGTRLLVL.

This sequence joins TRBV5-4 and TRBJ2-1, with a weak D call TRBD2 (6 bases). CDR3 length: 16 residues. Per germline, CDR1 SGHNT and CDR2 YYREEE (reference sequence). Trimming took 3 bases from V and 5 from J, leaving 18 bases between them. CDR3 protein: CASSSGGVFNNNEQFF. The CDR3 DNA follows: TGTGCCAGCAGCTCCGGAGGGGTTTTCAACAACAATGAGCAGTTCTTC.

The chain employs TRBV19 and TRBJ2-2, with D perhaps TRBD1 (5 bases). Germline lookup yields CDR1 LNHDA and CDR2 SQIVND (reference sequence). The CDR3 is 14 amino acids. With 3 bases removed from V and 7 bases from J, the gap between germline ends came to 12 bases. In DNA form, the CDR3 reads TGTGCCAGTAGTATTCAGGGCGCGAACGGGGAGCTGTTTTTT. Its translation is CASSIQGANGELFF.

The chain couples TRBV2 to TRBJ2-7; unclear D gene. Germline V gene lookup returns CDR1 SNHLY and CDR2 FYNNEI. V lost 5 bases and J lost 7, with 9 bases in between. The CDR3 runs 11 residues. Here the CDR3 reads CASSNPGEQYF. The CDR3 DNA reads TGTGCCAGCAGTAACCCCGGGGAGCAGTACTTC.

The CDR3 DNA follows: TGCGCCAGCAGCACCATGGGACAGGGGGCTGAAGCTTTCTTT. Translating it yields CASSTMGQGAEAFF. This sequence joins TRBV5-1 and TRBJ1-1; TRBD1 matches at 11 bases. The CDR3 loop spans 14 amino acids. Germline V gene sequence: CDR1 SGHRS, CDR2 YFSETQ. The J segment lost 6 bases and the V segment lost 4 bases, leaving 5 bases of the junction unmatched.

The rearrangement joins TRBV6-1 to TRBJ2-5; 7 bases line up with TRBD2. In germline, CDR1 is MNHNS, CDR2 SASEGT. J gave up 4 bases and V 10 bases, and 12 bases lay outside the gene matches. The CDR3 loop spans 14 amino acids. CDR3 in amino acids: CATQIFTGGETQYF. In DNA, the CDR3 is TGTGCCACCCAAATCTTCACGGGGGGAGAGACCCAGTACTTC.

The chain carries TRBV18 and TRBJ1-3; a possible D gene is TRBD1 (5 bases). The CDR3 consists of 17 residues. V gave up 8 bases and J gave up 0 bases, with 20 bases separating them. Germline CDR1 reads KGHSH; CDR2 reads LQKENI. CDR3 coding DNA: TGTGCCAGCGATCCTATCGGGACCGCGCCCTCTGGAAACACCATATATTTT. The encoded protein is CASDPIGTAPSGNTIYF.

V and J are TRBV10-3 and TRBJ2-7; 10 bases map to TRBD1. V gave up 5 bases and J gave up 3 bases; unmatched junction bases: 4. The CDR3 runs 14 residues. From germline, CDR1 is ENHRY and CDR2 SYGVKD. The CDR3 sequence: CAISSGQGIYEQYF. CDR3 DNA: TGTGCCATCAGTTCGGGACAGGGGATCTACGAGCAGTACTTC.

The chain is built from TRBV11-3 and TRBJ2-2; unclear D gene. CDR3 length: 13 amino acids. CDR1 is SGHNT, CDR2 YENEEA, per germline. V lost 0 bases and J lost 1, with 0 bases in between. The CDR3 loop reads CASSLENTGELFF. The CDR3 DNA is TGTGCCAGCAGCTTAGAGAACACCGGGGAGCTGTTTTTT.

This clone was seen a single time. Other DNA sequences in this specimen translate into the identical CDR3. This sequence joins TRBV7-9 and TRBJ2-7; D unclear. The length of the CDR3 is 12 residues. V was clipped by 2 bases and J by 2 bases, with 4 bases between them. Germline lookup yields CDR1 SEHNR and CDR2 FQNEAQ (reference sequence). The CDR3 region is CASSLTPYEQYF. In DNA, the CDR3 is TGTGCCAGCAGCTTAACTCCCTACGAGCAGTACTTC.

This rearrangement joins TRBV5-4 to TRBJ2-5; TRBD2 might be the D (6 bases). CDR3 size: 15 residues. CDR1 is SGHNT and CDR2 is YYREEE in the germline V gene (reference sequence). V was cut by 4 bases and J by 3 bases, with 16 bases left in between. The DNA for the CDR3 is TGTGCCAGCAGCCGGGGCGGGATTTGGGAAGAGACCCAGTACTTC. Amino acid sequence: CASSRGGIWEETQYF.

The rearrangement uses TRBV28 and TRBJ1-1, with 7 nucleotides matching TRBD1. V was clipped by 5 bases and J by 1 base; unmatched bases: 7. CDR1 MDHEN and CDR2 SYDVKM come from the germline V gene. This CDR3 contains 15 residues. CDR3 residues: CASSDWTGTNTEAFF. The CDR3 DNA is TGTGCCAGCAGTGACTGGACAGGCACGAACACTGAAGCTTTCTTT.

The J gene is TRBJ2-7, the V gene TRBV5-1, with D perhaps matching TRBD2 (6 bases). Germline loops: CDR1 SGHRS, CDR2 YFSETQ. The CDR3 runs 14 residues. Trimming left V 1 base short and J 5 bases short, with 13 bases between. The CDR3 coding sequence is TGCGCCAGCAGCTTGAGACTAGAGTTGGACGAGCAGTACTTC. Translating it yields CASSLRLELDEQYF.

Concerning this clone: This specimen includes other DNA sequences encoding the same CDR3. This rearrangement joins TRBV9 to TRBJ2-5; 7 positions match TRBD1. With V trimmed by 2 bases and J by 1 base, 2 bases remained unmatched. The CDR3 is 14 amino acids. In germline, CDR1 is SGDLS, CDR2 YYNGEE. The CDR3 DNA sequence: TGTGCCAGCAGCGTGGCAGGGGGCCAAGAGACCCAGTACTTC. It specifies CASSVAGGQETQYF.

This chain connects TRBV10-3 to TRBJ1-2; tentative D call: TRBD1 (6 bases). The length of the CDR3 is 14 residues. Deletions cut 4 bases from V and 4 bases from J, with 13 bases between. CDR1 is ENHRY, CDR2 SYGVKD, per germline. CDR3 in DNA: TGTGCCATCAGTGCAAAGGGGGAGGGCTATGGCTACACCTTC. Translation: CAISAKGEGYGYTF.

This sequence joins TRBV19 and TRBJ1-2, with TRBD1 as a possible D gene (6 bases). The germline gives CDR1 LNHDA, CDR2 SQIVND (reference sequence). Trimming removed 4 bases at V and 4 bases at J, with 28 bases between. The CDR3 covers 19 residues. CDR3 coding DNA: TGTGCCAGTAGTACCCCCACAAGACAGGCCAGCGCGCTCCTCTATGGCTACACCTTC. Encoded protein: CASSTPTRQASALLYGYTF.

This clone has just one count. Here the CDR3 DNA reads TGCGCCAGCAGCTCAATCAGTCCGACAGTCCCTAATGAAAAACTGTTTTTT. It encodes CASSSISPTVPNEKLFF. This rearrangement joins TRBV5-1 to TRBJ1-4; tentative D call: TRBD1 (5 bases). Germline V gene sequence: CDR1 SGHRS, CDR2 YFSETQ. This CDR3 contains 17 residues. Deletions cut 3 bases from V and 3 bases from J, with 18 bases between.